The entry below gives a single TCR beta chain sequence along with its context. Genomic DNA constituted the template upon which TCR beta VDJ and CDR3 profiling was performed. Via MiXCR, TCRdb re-called the reads, giving one row per CDR3 protein. The sample lists some 240,000 distinct CDR3 sequences; almost 35% were seen once. The sample comes from a study of CD8+CD57+ T cells in acquired aplastic anemia. Sequenced material: sorted CD4+, CD8+, or CD8+CD57+ T cells (not recorded which) from PBMCs. The clonotype was recovered from a human donor in good health, serving as a control.

CDR3 sequence: CAISEDGYGYTF. CDR3 coding DNA: TGTGCCATCAGCGAGGACGGATATGGCTACACCTTC. The chain has TRBV10-3 and TRBJ1-2; unclear D gene. V was shortened by 6 bases and J by 5 bases, with 10 bases between the two germline ends. Germline V lookup: CDR1 ENHRY, CDR2 SYGVKD. The CDR3 runs 12 residues.